This entry lists 6 T cell receptor beta chains sequenced from one sample in a study of blood T cell repertoires in COVID-19. This table comes from immunoSEQ multiplex PCR, and its TCRdb copy is limited to in-frame clones, with some not included. Among roughly 140,000 clones, 75% to 85% were seen once, and the ten largest hold 7% to 10%. Sequenced sample: peripheral blood. These receptors all stem from a human donor with acute or convalescent COVID-19. The donor label of this sample is uncertain.

This chain uses TRBV9 with TRBJ1-4, with TRBD1 as a possible D gene (5 bases). CDR3 length: 15 residues. V lost 3 bases and J 8 bases, leaving 17 bases between the germline ends. Per the germline V gene, CDR1 is SGDLS and CDR2 is YYNGEE. CDR3 nucleotide sequence: TGTGCCAGCAGCGCCTACCCGGGGGTAGGCGAAAAACTGTTTTTT. Protein sequence: CASSAYPGVGEKLFF.

The rearrangement uses TRBV20-1 and TRBJ1-1; D gene ambiguous. The CDR3 is made up of 15 amino acids. V was trimmed by 3 bases and J by 1 base, leaving 15 bases between them. Per germline, CDR1 DFQATT and CDR2 SNEGSKA (reference sequence). This chain's CDR3 is CSASPNFLSNTEAFF. Here the CDR3 DNA reads TGCAGTGCTAGTCCAAACTTCCTGTCGAACACTGAAGCTTTCTTT.

This chain links TRBV5-1 with TRBJ2-1, with D perhaps TRBD2 (6 bases). The V end was cut by 2 bases, the J end by 0 bases, with 12 bases between. The CDR3 runs to 16 residues. Germline V gives CDR1 SGHRS, CDR2 YFSETQ. This CDR3 is CASSFTIGSSYNEQFF. In nucleotides, the CDR3 is TGCGCCAGCAGCTTCACAATCGGGAGCTCCTACAATGAGCAGTTCTTC. The entire variable domain, with the rest obtained from reference TRBV5-1 and TRBJ2-1, is as follows: KAGVTQTPRYLIKTRGQQVTLSCSPISGHRSVSWYQQTPGQGLQFLFEYFSETQRNKGNFPGRFSGRQFSNSRSEMNVSTLELGDSALYLCASSFTIGSSYNEQFFGPGTRLTVL.

This chain links TRBV4-1 with TRBJ2-1; 7 bases agree with TRBD2. Per germline, CDR1 MGHRA and CDR2 YSYEKL. V dropped 6 bases and J dropped 7; count of bases not matched to a gene: 9. There are 14 residues in the CDR3. CDR3 DNA sequence: TGCGCCAGCAGTCGGGGGGAGGGGAGGAATGAGCAGTTCTTC. It translates to CASSRGEGRNEQFF.

This clone has a handful of counts. The V gene is TRBV10-3, the J gene TRBJ1-6; the match to TRBD1 covers 8 bases. Germline CDR1 is ENHRY and CDR2 is SYGVKD. V trimming: 3 bases; J trimming: 5 bases; junction bases outside the gene matches: 3. The CDR3 totals 15 residues. CDR3 in DNA: TGTGCCATCAGTGACGGGACAGGTGATAATTCACCCCTCCACTTT. Its protein is CAISDGTGDNSPLHF.

The CDR3 nucleotides are TGTGCCAGCAGCTTCTGGACAGGAGATCAGCCCCAGCATTTT. This translates into CASSFWTGDQPQHF. The chain couples TRBV7-2 to TRBJ1-5; 7 positions match TRBD1. CDR1 and CDR2 from the germline V gene are SGHTA and FQGNSA. CDR3 length equals 14 residues. V dropped 3 bases and J dropped 5; count of bases not matched to a gene: 4.